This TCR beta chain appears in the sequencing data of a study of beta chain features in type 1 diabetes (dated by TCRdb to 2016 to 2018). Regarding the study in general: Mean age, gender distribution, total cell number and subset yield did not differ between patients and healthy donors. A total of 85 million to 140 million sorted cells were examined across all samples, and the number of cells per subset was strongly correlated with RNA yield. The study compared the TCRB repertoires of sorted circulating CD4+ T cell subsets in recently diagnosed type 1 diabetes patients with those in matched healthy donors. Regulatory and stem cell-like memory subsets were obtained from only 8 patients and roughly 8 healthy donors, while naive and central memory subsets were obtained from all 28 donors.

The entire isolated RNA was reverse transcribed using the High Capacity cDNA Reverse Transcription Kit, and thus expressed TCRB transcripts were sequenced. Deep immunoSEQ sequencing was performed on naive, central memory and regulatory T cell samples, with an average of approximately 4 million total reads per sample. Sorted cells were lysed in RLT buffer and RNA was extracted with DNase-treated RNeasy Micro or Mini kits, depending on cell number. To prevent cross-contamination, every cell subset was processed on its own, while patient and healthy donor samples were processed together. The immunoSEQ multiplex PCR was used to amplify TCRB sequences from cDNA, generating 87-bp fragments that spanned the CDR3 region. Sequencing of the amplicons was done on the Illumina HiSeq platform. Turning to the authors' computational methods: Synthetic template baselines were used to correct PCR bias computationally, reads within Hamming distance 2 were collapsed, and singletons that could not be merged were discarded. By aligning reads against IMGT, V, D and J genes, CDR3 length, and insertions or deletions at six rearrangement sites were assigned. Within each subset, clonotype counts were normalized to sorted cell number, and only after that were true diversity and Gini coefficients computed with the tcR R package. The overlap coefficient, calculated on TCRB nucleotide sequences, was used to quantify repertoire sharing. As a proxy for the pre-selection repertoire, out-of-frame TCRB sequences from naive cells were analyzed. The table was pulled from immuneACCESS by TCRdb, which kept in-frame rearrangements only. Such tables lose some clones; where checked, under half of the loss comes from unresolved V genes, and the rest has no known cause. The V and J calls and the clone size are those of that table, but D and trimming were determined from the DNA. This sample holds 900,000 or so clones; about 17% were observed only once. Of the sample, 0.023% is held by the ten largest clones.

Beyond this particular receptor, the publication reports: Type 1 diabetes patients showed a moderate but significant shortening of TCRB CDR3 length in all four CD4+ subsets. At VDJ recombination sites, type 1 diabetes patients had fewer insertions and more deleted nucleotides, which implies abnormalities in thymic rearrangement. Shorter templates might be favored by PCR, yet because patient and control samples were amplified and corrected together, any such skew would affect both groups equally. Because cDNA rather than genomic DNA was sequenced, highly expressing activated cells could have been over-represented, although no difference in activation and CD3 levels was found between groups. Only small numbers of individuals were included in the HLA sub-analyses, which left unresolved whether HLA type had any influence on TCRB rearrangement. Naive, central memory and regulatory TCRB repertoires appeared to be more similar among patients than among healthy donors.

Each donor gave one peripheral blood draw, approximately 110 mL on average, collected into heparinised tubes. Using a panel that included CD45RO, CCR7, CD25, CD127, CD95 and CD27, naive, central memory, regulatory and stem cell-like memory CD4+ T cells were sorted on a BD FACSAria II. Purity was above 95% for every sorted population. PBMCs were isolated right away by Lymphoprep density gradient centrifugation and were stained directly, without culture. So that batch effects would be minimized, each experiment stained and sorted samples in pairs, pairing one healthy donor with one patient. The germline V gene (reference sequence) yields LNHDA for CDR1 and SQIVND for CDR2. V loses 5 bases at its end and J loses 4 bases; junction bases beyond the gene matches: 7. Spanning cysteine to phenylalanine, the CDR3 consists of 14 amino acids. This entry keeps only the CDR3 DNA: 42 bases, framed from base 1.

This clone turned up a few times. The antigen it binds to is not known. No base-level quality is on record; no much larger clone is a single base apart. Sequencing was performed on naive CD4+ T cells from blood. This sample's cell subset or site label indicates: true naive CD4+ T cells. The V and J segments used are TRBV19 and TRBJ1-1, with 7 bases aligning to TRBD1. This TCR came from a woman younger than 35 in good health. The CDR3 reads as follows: CASSLQGWFTEAFF. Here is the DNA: TGTGCCAGTAGTCTACAGGGGTGGTTCACTGAAGCTTTCTTT.